In this sample, the clone carrying this T cell receptor beta chain turned up a few times. This CDR3 has 15 residues. Trimming removed 2 bases at V and 1 base at J, with 10 bases between. Germline V CDR1 and CDR2: SGHRS, YFSETQ. TCRdb reanalysed the RT-PCR reads using MiXCR and keeps one entry per CDR3 protein. The data contain about 680,000 distinct CDR3 sequences, 13% to 15% of them singletons. The sample taken for sequencing was memory CD4+ T cells from blood. V and J are TRBV5-1 and TRBJ1-3, with a weak D call TRBD1 (5 bases). The origin of this receptor is a female donor in good health, serving as a healthy control. The CDR3 DNA reads as TGCGCCAGCAGCTTCCAGGGCCAGTCTGGAAACACCATATATTTT. Encoded protein: CASSFQGQSGNTIYF.